A selection of T cell receptor beta chains follows, all from one sample in a study of blood T cell repertoires in COVID-19. Assay used: immunoSEQ multiplex PCR; TCRdb lists only in-frame clones, some missing. The profile shows around 300,000 clones, around 87% of them singletons. The sequenced material came from peripheral blood. The receptors derive from a man between 18 and 35 years old with active or convalescent COVID-19. Each CDR3 is given with its conserved first and last residue. D genes are given only for firm matches. The size field is filled for only some rows; it gives once, few, many or a size class.

cdr3_nt,cdr3_aa,v_call,d_call,j_call,cdr3_length,clone_size
TGTGCCAGCAGTTTACCCAGGGCTGTAAACATTCAGTACTTC,CASSLPRAVNIQYF,TRBV28,.,TRBJ2-4,14,.
TGTGCCAGCAGCGTAGAGGGTAGCGGGGGCTACGAGCAGTACTTC,CASSVEGSGGYEQYF,TRBV9,TRBD2,TRBJ2-7,15,.
TGCGCCAGCAGCTCGCCGACCGGGGGGTCCACTGAAGCTTTCTTT,CASSSPTGGSTEAFF,TRBV5-1,.,TRBJ1-1,15,.
TGTGCCTCCAGTTTAGGACAGAACTATGGCTACACCTTC,CASSLGQNYGYTF,TRBV19,.,TRBJ1-2,13,.
TGTGCCAGGGCGAAAACAGGGGCAGGAAACACCATATATTTT,CARAKTGAGNTIYF,TRBV6-5,TRBD1,TRBJ1-3,14,.
TGTGCCAGCAGTGATTGGCGGGAGCGGATGAATGAGCAGTTCTTC,CASSDWRERMNEQFF,TRBV25-1,TRBD2,TRBJ2-1,15,.
TGTGCCAGCAAGGTTGGGACAGGGGGCTACACCTTC,CASKVGTGGYTF,TRBV6-6,TRBD1,TRBJ1-2,12,.
TGTGCCACCAGCAGAGTGGGCGGGAGCGACTACGAGCAGTACTTC,CATSRVGGSDYEQYF,TRBV15,TRBD2,TRBJ2-7,15,.
TGTGCCAGCGCCCAGGGCGGCACTGAAGCTTTCTTT,CASAQGGTEAFF,TRBV7-9,.,TRBJ1-1,12,few
TGTGCCAGCAGCAAAATCTGCAGCTGGGACATCAACTATGGCTACACCTTC,CASSKICSWDINYGYTF,TRBV21-1,.,TRBJ1-2,17,.
TGTGCCATCAGAGCCGAAATCGGGGTGGCGAACTATGGCTACACCTTC,CAIRAEIGVANYGYTF,TRBV10-3,.,TRBJ1-2,16,.
TGCGCCAGCAGCTTGATGACAGGGAGCACAGATACGCAGTATTTT,CASSLMTGSTDTQYF,TRBV5-1,TRBD1,TRBJ2-3,15,.
TGCGCCAGCAGGAGCCGTCGAGCGCGAGGCCCCTCAGAGACCCAGTACTTC,CASRSRRARGPSETQYF,TRBV10-1,.,TRBJ2-5,17,.
TGTGCCAGTAGGGACAGGGGCGTAAACACTGAAGCTTTCTTT,CASRDRGVNTEAFF,TRBV19,TRBD1,TRBJ1-1,14,once
TGTGCCATCAGTGAGCCACGGGTTCCCTACGAGCAGTACTTC,CAISEPRVPYEQYF,TRBV10-3,.,TRBJ2-7,14,.
TGTGCCAGCAGCCTAACAGGGACTAGTCTTACCCCAGATACGCAGTATTTT,CASSLTGTSLTPDTQYF,TRBV3-1/TRBV3-2,TRBD2,TRBJ2-3,17,.
TGTGCCAGCAGTACATGGGCCCATGAGCAGTACTTC,CASSTWAHEQYF,TRBV6-5,.,TRBJ2-7,12,.
TGTGCCAGCAGCAAAGTGCTTTGCGGGACAGGGGGCTGCGAGCAGTACTTC,CASSKVLCGTGGCEQYF,TRBV21-1,.,TRBJ2-7,17,.
TGTGCCAGTAGTATTTTGGGTTTCAGGGGTACTGAAGCTTTCTTT,CASSILGFRGTEAFF,TRBV19,.,TRBJ1-1,15,.
TGTGCCAGCAGCCAGACGACAGCAGATAACGGCTACACCTTC,CASSQTTADNGYTF,TRBV4-2,.,TRBJ1-2,14,.
TGTGCCAGTGCCCTTAGAGGGTCCCCGACTTACGAGCAGTACTTC,CASALRGSPTYEQYF,TRBV27,.,TRBJ2-7,15,.
TGTGCCAGTAGCGCAGCTCTAGGCTATGGCTACACCTTC,CASSAALGYGYTF,TRBV19,.,TRBJ1-2,13,.
TGTGCCAGCAGCCCCGGGGAAAAGCGGCTCACAGATACGCAGTATTTT,CASSPGEKRLTDTQYF,TRBV5-6,.,TRBJ2-3,16,.
TGTGCCAGCAGGGCCACGAAGTACAAGGGGACTGAAGCTTTCTTT,CASRATKYKGTEAFF,TRBV25-1,.,TRBJ1-1,15,.
TGTGCCAGCAGCTACACGCCTAGCGAGGAGAATGAGCAGTTCTTC,CASSYTPSEENEQFF,TRBV13,.,TRBJ2-1,15,.
TGTGCCAGCAGTTTCGGACTATCGCAACCCCTCCACTTT,CASSFGLSQPLHF,TRBV12-3/TRBV12-4,.,TRBJ1-6,13,.
TGTGCCAGCAGTGAAGAGATAGGGGGCGCCGGAAACACCATATATTTT,CASSEEIGGAGNTIYF,TRBV6-1,TRBD1,TRBJ1-3,16,.
TGTGCCAGCAGCTTGGGGAGGAACAGCAAGAACACTGAAGCTTTCTTT,CASSLGRNSKNTEAFF,TRBV7-2,.,TRBJ1-1,16,few
TGCGCCAGCAGCGCCAACCGTATCGGGATTTTTTCCTACAATGAGCAGTTCTTC,CASSANRIGIFSYNEQFF,TRBV5-1,.,TRBJ2-1,18,.
TGTGCCACCAGCAGAGAACTAGCGGGGAACACCGGGGAGCTGTTTTTT,CATSRELAGNTGELFF,TRBV15,TRBD2,TRBJ2-2,16,once
TGTGCCAGCAGCTCGAGGACACTGAAAGCTTTCTTT,CASSSRTLKAFF,TRBV7-9,.,TRBJ1-1,12,.
TGCACCAGCAGCCAAGGGAGCGGGTTGGAGACCCAGTACTTC,CTSSQGSGLETQYF,TRBV1,.,TRBJ2-5,14,.
TGTGCCAGCAGCTTAGTCAGGGGGCCCGGTGGCTACACCTTC,CASSLVRGPGGYTF,TRBV7-2,TRBD1,TRBJ1-2,14,.
TGTGCCAGCAGCTCCCACCCTCAGGGATTCAATTCACCCCTCCACTTT,CASSSHPQGFNSPLHF,TRBV11-2,.,TRBJ1-6,16,.
TGTGCCAGCAGTCCGACTAGCGGGGGGAGCGATGAGCAGTTCTTC,CASSPTSGGSDEQFF,TRBV6-5,TRBD2,TRBJ2-1,15,.
TGTGCCAGCAGCTTACGGCTAGCAGGTGAAAAACTGTTTTTT,CASSLRLAGEKLFF,TRBV7-9,.,TRBJ1-4,14,.
TGTGCCAGCAGGCTTCTTCTAGCGGGAGCCAGATATACGCAGTATTTT,CASRLLLAGARYTQYF,TRBV27,TRBD2,TRBJ2-3,16,.
TGTGCCAGCAGCTTGGGACAGGCTACAAGTTACGAGCAGTACTTC,CASSLGQATSYEQYF,TRBV5-5,.,TRBJ2-7,15,.
TGTGCCAGCAGCCTATCGTTCCGGGTCACTGAAGCTTTCTTT,CASSLSFRVTEAFF,TRBV3-1/TRBV3-2,.,TRBJ1-1,14,.
TGTGCCAGCAGCAAAGTCCCGCCACACAGAGAGACCCAGTACTTC,CASSKVPPHRETQYF,TRBV21-1,.,TRBJ2-5,15,.
TGTGCTAGTGGTTTGGTACTGGGCAGGGTAGATCAGCCCCAGCATTTT,CASGLVLGRVDQPQHF,TRBV12-5,.,TRBJ1-5,16,.
TGTGCCAGCAGCTTAGAACAGGGTAGCAATCAGCCCCAGCATTTT,CASSLEQGSNQPQHF,TRBV7-6,.,TRBJ1-5,15,.
TGCGCCAGCAGCCAAGAAAGCGGGAGGGCCTTGGAGACCCAGTACTTC,CASSQESGRALETQYF,TRBV4-1,TRBD2,TRBJ2-5,16,many
TGTGCCAGCAGCCCCTCAGTGGGCCGGAACACCATATATTTT,CASSPSVGRNTIYF,TRBV9,.,TRBJ1-3,14,.
TGTGCCAGCAGCTTAGAAGGCGGGAGGGCGGGCAATGAGCAGTTCTTC,CASSLEGGRAGNEQFF,TRBV7-9,TRBD2,TRBJ2-1,16,.
TGTGCCAGCAGCTTGTTTTTGGACTTTAGCAATCAGCCCCAGCATTTT,CASSLFLDFSNQPQHF,TRBV5-6,.,TRBJ1-5,16,.